This T cell receptor beta chain originates from a study of T-cell memory formation after mild COVID-19. MiXCR was run by TCRdb on the 5' RACE reads, yielding one entry per CDR3 protein. The sample has 200,000 or so distinct CDR3 sequences, approximately 20% seen once. General study results and limits: Shrinking CD4+ clones were chiefly CM and EM; CD8+ ones were chiefly EMRA.

This clonotype has only a few counts. Its antigen is undetermined. V lost 4 bases and J lost 7, with 14 bases in between. Germline CDR1 reads MNHEY; CDR2 reads SVGEGT. This CDR3 is built from 14 residues. The sequence was obtained from an adult woman who had mild COVID-19 (a few samples of this study predate the infection). Cell type and time point are not known. Input material: PBMCs or a T cell subset sorted from them (not recorded which). The chain employs TRBV6-2 or TRBV6-3 and TRBJ2-1; D possibly corresponds to TRBD2 (6 bases). The CDR3 here is CASSSSVGRNEQFF. CDR3 in DNA: TGTGCCAGCAGTTCAAGCGTAGGGAGGAATGAGCAGTTCTTC.